These T cell receptor beta chains were read from a single sample in a study of response to subunit inactivated influenza vaccine. TCRdb ran MiXCR on the RT-PCR reads and lists one entry per CDR3 protein. Of 800,000 to 1,000,000 distinct CDR3 sequences in the sample, 21% were seen once. This sample comprised PBMCs from blood, obtained about 5 days after vaccination. Receptor source: a man aged 50-60 years who received an inactivated influenza vaccine. Each CDR3 is given with its conserved first and last residue. D genes are given only for firm matches. Some rows mark clone size as missing; the rest say once, few, many or name a class of expanded clone.

d_call	j_call	clone_size	v_call	cdr3_length	cdr3_nt	cdr3_aa
TRBD1	TRBJ2-2	NA	TRBV10-3	16	TGTGCCATCAGTGAGTCCCCGGGACAGACCACCGGGGAGCTGTTTTTT	CAISESPGQTTGELFF
TRBD2	TRBJ2-5	many	TRBV5-1	14	TGCGCCAGCAGCCCTCAGACTAGCGGAGAGACCCAGTACTTC	CASSPQTSGETQYF
NA	TRBJ1-1	NA	TRBV4-3	14	TGCGCCAGCAGCCAAGATACTTTTCGAGGCGGGGCTTTCTTT	CASSQDTFRGGAFF
NA	TRBJ1-5	few	TRBV4-2	15	TGTGCCAGCAGCCAAGAGGCTCAGAGCAATCAGCCCCAGCATTTT	CASSQEAQSNQPQHF
TRBD1	TRBJ1-2	NA	TRBV4-2	14	TGTGCCAGCAGCCAGGGACAGGGGACGTATGGCTACACCTTC	CASSQGQGTYGYTF
NA	TRBJ1-6	NA	TRBV7-2	15	TGTGCCAGCAGCTACACGCCCGTATATAATTCACCCCTCCACTTT	CASSYTPVYNSPLHF
NA	TRBJ1-1	few	TRBV10-3	13	TGTGCCATCAGGGGGACGGGGAACACTGAAGCTTTCTTT	CAIRGTGNTEAFF
TRBD1	TRBJ1-3	many	TRBV20-1	17	TGCAGTGCTAGAGATAGCCGCCCGACAGGGAGTGGAAACACCATATATTTT	CSARDSRPTGSGNTIYF
NA	TRBJ1-3	few	TRBV4-2	15	TGTGCCAGCAGCCAAGATCGAAGCACTGGAAACACCATATATTTT	CASSQDRSTGNTIYF
NA	TRBJ2-6	NA	TRBV2	16	TGTGCCAGCACCTCGGTTAGGGGTCACGGGGCCAACGTCCTGACTTTC	CASTSVRGHGANVLTF
NA	TRBJ2-7	many	TRBV29-1	14	TGCAGCGTTGAATCCGGGAGAGGGGTCTACGAGCAGTACTTC	CSVESGRGVYEQYF
TRBD1	TRBJ2-3	NA	TRBV7-2	15	TGTGCCAGCAGCTCGACAGGGGGAGACACAGATACGCAGTATTTT	CASSSTGGDTDTQYF
TRBD2	TRBJ2-1	NA	TRBV10-3	15	TGTGCCATCAGGGGACTAGCGGGGAGCTACAATGAGCAGTTCTTC	CAIRGLAGSYNEQFF
NA	TRBJ2-7	NA	TRBV20-1	13	TGCAGTGCTGAAAACAGAGACTCCTACGAGCAGTACTTC	CSAENRDSYEQYF
NA	TRBJ1-2	NA	TRBV20-1	12	TGCAGTGCCGCGAAGGGGATCTTAGGCTACACCTTC	CSAAKGILGYTF
TRBD1	TRBJ2-7	NA	TRBV20-1	13	TGCAGTGCCCTAGGACAGGGGTATGGGAAGCAGTACTTC	CSALGQGYGKQYF
NA	TRBJ2-7	many	TRBV7-2	14	TGTGCCAGCAGGGGTTTGGGGTCCTCCTACGAGCAGTACTTC	CASRGLGSSYEQYF
NA	TRBJ2-5	NA	TRBV11-2	14	TGTGCCAGCAGCTTATTTCAGGGACAAGAGACCCAGTACTTC	CASSLFQGQETQYF
NA	TRBJ1-2	few	TRBV7-9	15	TGTGCCAGCAGCCTCTCCGGGGCGGCTAACTATGGCTACACCTTC	CASSLSGAANYGYTF
TRBD1	TRBJ2-7	few	TRBV5-5	18	TGTGCCAGCAGCTTGTTCTCCTTCGACAGGGGGCATACCTACGAGCAGTACTTC	CASSLFSFDRGHTYEQYF
TRBD2	TRBJ2-1	NA	TRBV11-1	19	TGTGCCAGCAGCTTCGTCACTAGCGGGAGGGCCAGGGCATACAATGAGCAGTTCTTC	CASSFVTSGRARAYNEQFF
NA	TRBJ2-3	NA	TRBV20-1	18	TGCAGTGCTAGAGATGACCAAAGTACCGCCCCCTTTAGGGATACGCAGTATTTT	CSARDDQSTAPFRDTQYF
TRBD1	TRBJ1-6	NA	TRBV18	14	TGTGCCAGCTCACCATCAGGGGGAGGGTCACCCCTCCACTTT	CASSPSGGGSPLHF
TRBD2	TRBJ2-5	NA	TRBV20-1	15	TGCAGTGCTAGAGAGGGGACTAGAATTCAAGAGACCCAGTACTTC	CSAREGTRIQETQYF
TRBD2	TRBJ2-5	few	TRBV7-2	15	TGTGCCAGCAGCTTCGACGGGACTATCCGGGAGACCCAGTACTTC	CASSFDGTIRETQYF
NA	TRBJ2-3	NA	TRBV20-1	17	TGCAGTGCTAGAGGTATGCTCCCTGCTGGTGTCACAGATACGCAGTATTTT	CSARGMLPAGVTDTQYF
TRBD2	TRBJ2-1	NA	TRBV4-1	15	TGCGCCAGCAGCCCGGGAGGCAGGGCCTACAATGAGCAGTTCTTC	CASSPGGRAYNEQFF
TRBD1	TRBJ2-5	few	TRBV18	14	TGTGCCAGCACGGAGACAGGGGGGAGAGAGACCCAGTACTTC	CASTETGGRETQYF
TRBD2	TRBJ2-3	NA	TRBV20-1	15	TGCAGTGCTAGTCAACTAGCGGGAAACACAGATACGCAGTATTTT	CSASQLAGNTDTQYF
NA	TRBJ2-1	NA	TRBV3-1	12	TGTGCCAGCAGCCAAGACCAGGGTAGGCAGTTCTTC	CASSQDQGRQFF
TRBD1	TRBJ2-7	many	TRBV29-1	15	TGCAGCGTTGAAGATGGACAGGGGATACGAGGCGAGCAGTACTTC	CSVEDGQGIRGEQYF